Listed here are 9 T cell receptor beta chains from one sample, sequenced in a study of blood T cell repertoires in COVID-19 (TCRdb year 2020). The library was prepared using the immunoSEQ multiplex PCR assay. The clones in this table, taken by TCRdb from immuneACCESS, are in-frame only. Not every clone is retained; where verified, under half of the shortfall comes from an unresolved V gene, and the cause of the rest is unknown. Within this sample are approximately 92,000 clones, with around 81% of them counted one time only. Around 4.4% of the sample comes from the top ten. Material: peripheral blood. These receptors originate from a man in his sixties with acute or convalescent COVID-19.

CDR3 amino acids: CASHRGGNTEAFF. The CDR3 DNA reads TGTGCCAGCCACCGGGGGGGGAACACTGAAGCTTTCTTT. The chain uses TRBV27 and TRBJ1-1; a weak D match, TRBD1 (5 bases). The CDR3 covers 13 residues. Germline V gene lookup returns CDR1 MNHEY and CDR2 SMNVEV (reference sequence). The V gene lost 8 bases and the J gene lost 1 base, with 11 bases spanning the gap.

The chain has TRBV6-5 and TRBJ2-3; D is uncertain. CDR1 and CDR2 from the germline V gene are MNHEY and SVGAGI. Trimming took off 6 bases at V and 8 bases at J, with 12 bases between the two ends. The CDR3 length is 12 residues. The CDR3 DNA reads TGTGCCAGCAGCTTTGACTCGGGTACGCAGTATTTT. Residues: CASSFDSGTQYF.

V and J are TRBV3-1 (or the pseudogene TRBV3-2) and TRBJ2-3; no firm D call. The germline gives CDR1 LGHDT, CDR2 YNNKEL (reference sequence). The CDR3 consists of 13 residues. The V and J ends lost 4 bases and 2 bases respectively, with 7 bases between them. The CDR3 nucleotides are TGTGCCAGCAGCCCACAATACACAGATACGCAGTATTTT. Its protein is CASSPQYTDTQYF.

The table lists this clone with a count of one. CDR3 protein: CASRGGREQYF. The CDR3 bases are TGTGCCAGCAGAGGAGGGCGCGAGCAGTACTTC. This chain uses TRBV6-5 with TRBJ2-7; perhaps TRBD2 as D (6 bases). CDR3 size: 11 residues. Trimming left V 6 bases short and J 6 bases short, with 9 bases between. Germline V gene lookup returns CDR1 MNHEY and CDR2 SVGAGI.

In this sample, this clone turned up a few times. The chain has TRBV29-1 and TRBJ2-5, with D tentatively TRBD1 (5 bases). The CDR3 spans 12 residues. Germline CDR1 reads SQVTM; CDR2 reads ANQGSEA. Trimming stripped 5 bases from V and 2 bases from J, with 9 bases between. Written as DNA, the CDR3 is TGCAGCGTTTCGAGACAGCAAGAGACCCAGTACTTC. Protein sequence: CSVSRQQETQYF.

The V and J genes are TRBV2 and TRBJ1-5, with D possibly matching TRBD1 (6 bases). The CDR3 has 17 residues. Trimming left V 6 bases short and J 0 bases short, with 18 bases between. CDR1 and CDR2 (germline): SNHLY, FYNNEI. The CDR3 protein is CASSVRSGVGSNQPQHF. DNA for the CDR3: TGTGCCAGCAGCGTCAGATCAGGGGTCGGTAGCAATCAGCCCCAGCATTTT. Complete variable domain (other parts from reference TRBV2 and TRBJ1-5): EPEVTQTPSHQVTQMGQEVILRCVPISNHLYFYWYRQILGQKVEFLVSFYNNEISEKSEIFDDQFSVERPDGSNFTLKIRSTKLEDSAMYFCASSVRSGVGSNQPQHFGDGTRLSIL.

This clone has a handful of counts. The genes are TRBV11-2 and TRBJ1-2, with 9 positions matching TRBD1. In germline, CDR1 is SGHAT, CDR2 FQNNGV. Germline trimming cut 1 base from V and 6 bases from J; bases unmatched to any gene: 0. The CDR3 runs 13 residues. CDR3: CASSLGTGDGYTF. DNA of the CDR3: TGTGCCAGCAGCTTAGGGACAGGGGATGGCTACACCTTC.

This chain uses TRBV3-1 (or the pseudogene TRBV3-2) with TRBJ2-5; 9 bases map to TRBD1. The CDR3 has 19 amino acids. The germline V gene has CDR1 LGHDT and CDR2 YNNKEL (reference sequence). Trimming at V came to 5 bases and at J to 5 bases, leaving 21 bases not matched to a gene. The CDR3 DNA sequence: TGTGCCAGCAGCAAGGGGGGTGGGACAGGGAAGTCCAGCGCCGAGACCCAGTACTTC. This encodes CASSKGGGTGKSSAETQYF.

The rearrangement links TRBV11-3 to TRBJ1-1, with 7 bases that match TRBD1. The trim removed 5 bases at V and 4 bases at J, leaving 7 bases unmatched. The length of the CDR3 is 14 residues. The germline gives CDR1 SGHNT, CDR2 YENEEA. The CDR3 loop reads CASSLRTGSTEAFF. In DNA, the CDR3 is TGTGCCAGCAGCCTTAGGACAGGAAGCACTGAAGCTTTCTTT.